This T cell receptor (beta chain) emerged from a study of shared clonotypes between healthy human individuals. The assay used deep level. The data were produced by immunoSEQ multiplex PCR, yet TCRdb's version contains in-frame clones alone and is incomplete. The sample holds more than 2 million clones, under 97% seen once. Findings of the study overall: Non-shared clonotypes showed lower generation probabilities than clonotypes common to all four donors.

Comment on this clone: The antigen is unknown.

This CDR3 spans 14 amino acids. From germline, CDR1 is ENHRY and CDR2 SYGVKD. V lost 0 bases and J 5 bases, leaving 10 bases between the germline ends. This TCR came from a man in his late teens or twenties in good health. The sequenced sample was naive CD4+ T cells sorted from blood. Specified subset: CD45RA+ positively selected. The gene calls are TRBV10-3 and TRBJ1-2; D possibly corresponds to TRBD1 (5 bases). The DNA for the CDR3 is TGTGCCATCAGTGAGTCGAGCAGGGATTATGGCTACACCTTC. Translating it yields CAISESSRDYGYTF.